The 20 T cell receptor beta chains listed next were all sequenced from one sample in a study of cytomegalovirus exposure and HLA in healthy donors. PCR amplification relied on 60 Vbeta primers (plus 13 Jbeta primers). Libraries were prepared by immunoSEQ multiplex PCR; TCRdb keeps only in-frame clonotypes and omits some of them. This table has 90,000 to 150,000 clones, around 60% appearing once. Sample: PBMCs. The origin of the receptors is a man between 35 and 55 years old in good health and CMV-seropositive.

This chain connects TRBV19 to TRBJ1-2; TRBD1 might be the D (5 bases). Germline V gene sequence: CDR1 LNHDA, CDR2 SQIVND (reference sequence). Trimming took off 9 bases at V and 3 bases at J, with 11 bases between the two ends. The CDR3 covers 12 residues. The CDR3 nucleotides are TGTGCCAGCACCGGGACTTACTATGGCTACACCTTC. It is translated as CASTGTYYGYTF.

The chain's CDR3 is CASTVQGMWTDTQYF. The CDR3 DNA follows: TGTGCCAGCACCGTACAGGGGATGTGGACAGATACGCAGTATTTT. The V gene is TRBV6-5, the J gene TRBJ2-3; 7 bases are a match to TRBD1. V trimming: 7 bases; J trimming: 3 bases; junction bases outside the gene matches: 10. Germline-derived CDR1 and CDR2 are MNHEY and SVGAGI. The CDR3 is made up of 15 amino acids.

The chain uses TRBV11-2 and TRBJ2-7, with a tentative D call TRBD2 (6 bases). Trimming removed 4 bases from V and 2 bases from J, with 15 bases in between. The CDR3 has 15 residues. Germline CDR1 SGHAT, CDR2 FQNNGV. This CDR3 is CASSSGVVGTYEQYF. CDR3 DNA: TGTGCCAGCAGCTCGGGGGTTGTGGGCACCTACGAGCAGTACTTC.

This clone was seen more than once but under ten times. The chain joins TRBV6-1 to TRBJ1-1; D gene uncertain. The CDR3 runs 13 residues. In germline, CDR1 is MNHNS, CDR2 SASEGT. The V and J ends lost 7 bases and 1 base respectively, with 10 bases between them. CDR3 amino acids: CASTAQTNTEAFF. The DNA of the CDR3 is TGTGCCAGCACTGCACAGACGAACACTGAAGCTTTCTTT.

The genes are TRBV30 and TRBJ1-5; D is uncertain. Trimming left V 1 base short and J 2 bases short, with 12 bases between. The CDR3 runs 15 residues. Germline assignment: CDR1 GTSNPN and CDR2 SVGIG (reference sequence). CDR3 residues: CAWSGLLPGNQPQHF. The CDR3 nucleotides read TGTGCCTGGAGTGGTCTCCTGCCGGGCAATCAGCCCCAGCATTTT.

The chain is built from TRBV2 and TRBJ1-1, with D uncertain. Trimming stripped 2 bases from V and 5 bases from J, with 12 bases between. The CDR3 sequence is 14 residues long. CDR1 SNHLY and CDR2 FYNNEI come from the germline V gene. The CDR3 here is CASSERGIDTEAFF. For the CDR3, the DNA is TGTGCCAGCAGTGAAAGAGGTATTGATACTGAAGCTTTCTTT.

The CDR3 sequence: CASSPRGRSEQYF. DNA of the CDR3: TGTGCCAGCAGCCCGCGGGGGCGCAGCGAGCAGTACTTC. This chain joins TRBV7-9 and TRBJ2-7, with D possibly TRBD2 on 7 matching bases. Germline V gene lookup returns CDR1 SEHNR and CDR2 FQNEAQ (reference sequence). The CDR3 extends over 13 amino acids. The V gene lost 5 bases and the J gene lost 6 bases, with 14 bases spanning the gap. Together with reference TRBV7-9 and TRBJ2-7, the CDR3 gives the full variable domain: DTGVSQNPRHKITKRGQNVTFRCDPISEHNRLYWYRQTLGQGPEFLTYFQNEAQLEKSRLLSDRFSAERPKGSFSTLEIQRTEQGDSAMYLCASSPRGRSEQYFGPGTRLTVT.

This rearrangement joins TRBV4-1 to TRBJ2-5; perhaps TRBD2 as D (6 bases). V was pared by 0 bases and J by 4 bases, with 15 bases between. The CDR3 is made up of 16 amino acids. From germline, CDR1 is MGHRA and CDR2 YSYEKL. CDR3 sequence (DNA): TGCGCCAGCAGCCAAGAAAATAGCGGAACCCGAGAGACCCAGTACTTC. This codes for CASSQENSGTRETQYF.

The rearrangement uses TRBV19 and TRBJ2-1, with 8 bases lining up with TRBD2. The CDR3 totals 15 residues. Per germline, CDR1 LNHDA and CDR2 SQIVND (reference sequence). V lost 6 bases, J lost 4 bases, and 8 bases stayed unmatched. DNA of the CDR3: TGTGCCAGTAGGAGTTCGGCTAGCGGGTACAATGAGCAGTTCTTC. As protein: CASRSSASGYNEQFF.

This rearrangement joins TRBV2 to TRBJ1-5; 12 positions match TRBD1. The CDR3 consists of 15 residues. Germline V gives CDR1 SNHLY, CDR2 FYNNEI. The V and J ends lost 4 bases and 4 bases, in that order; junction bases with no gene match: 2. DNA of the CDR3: TGTGCCAGCAGTGGGGACAGGGGGCTGAATCAGCCCCAGCATTTT. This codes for CASSGDRGLNQPQHF.

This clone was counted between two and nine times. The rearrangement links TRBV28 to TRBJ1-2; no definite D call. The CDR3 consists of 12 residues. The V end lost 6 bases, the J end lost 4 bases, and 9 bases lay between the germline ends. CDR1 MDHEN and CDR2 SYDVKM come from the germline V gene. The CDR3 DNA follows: TGTGCCAGCAGCTATGAGGCCTATGGCTACACCTTC. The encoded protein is CASSYEAYGYTF.

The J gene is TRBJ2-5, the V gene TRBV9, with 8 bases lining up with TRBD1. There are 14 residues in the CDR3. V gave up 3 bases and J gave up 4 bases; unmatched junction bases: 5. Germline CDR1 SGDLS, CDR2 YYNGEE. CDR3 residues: CASSEGQGRETQYF. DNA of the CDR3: TGTGCCAGCAGCGAAGGACAGGGTCGAGAGACCCAGTACTTC.

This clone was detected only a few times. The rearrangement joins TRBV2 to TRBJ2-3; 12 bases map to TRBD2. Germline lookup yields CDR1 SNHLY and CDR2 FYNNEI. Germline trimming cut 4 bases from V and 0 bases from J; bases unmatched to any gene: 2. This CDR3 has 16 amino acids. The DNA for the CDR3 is TGTGCCAGCAGTGCCGGACTAGCGGGGAGCACAGATACGCAGTATTTT. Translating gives CASSAGLAGSTDTQYF.

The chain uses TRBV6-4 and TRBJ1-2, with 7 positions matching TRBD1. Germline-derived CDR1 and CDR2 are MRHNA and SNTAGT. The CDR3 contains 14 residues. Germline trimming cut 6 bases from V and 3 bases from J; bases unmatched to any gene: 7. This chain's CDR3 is CASRKTGLDYGYTF. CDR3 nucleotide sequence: TGTGCCAGCAGGAAGACAGGGCTTGACTATGGCTACACCTTC.

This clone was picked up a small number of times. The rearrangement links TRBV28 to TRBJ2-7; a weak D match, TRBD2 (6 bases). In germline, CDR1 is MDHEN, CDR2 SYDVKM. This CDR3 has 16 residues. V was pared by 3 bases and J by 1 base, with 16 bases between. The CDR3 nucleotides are TGTGCCAGCAGTTTCGGGACTCCCATCATTTCCTACGAGCAGTACTTC. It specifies CASSFGTPIISYEQYF.

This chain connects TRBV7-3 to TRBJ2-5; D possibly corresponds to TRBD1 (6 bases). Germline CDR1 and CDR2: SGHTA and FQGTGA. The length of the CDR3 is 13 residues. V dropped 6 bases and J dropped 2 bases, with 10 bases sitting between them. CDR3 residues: CASRAGTQETQYF. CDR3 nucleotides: TGTGCCAGCAGGGCCGGGACACAAGAGACCCAGTACTTC.

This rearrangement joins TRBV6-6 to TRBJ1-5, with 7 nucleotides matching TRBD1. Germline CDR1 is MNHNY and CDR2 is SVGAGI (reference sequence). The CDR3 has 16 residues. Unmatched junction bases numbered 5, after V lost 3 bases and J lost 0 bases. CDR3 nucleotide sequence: TGTGCCAGCAGTTATCCCGGGACAGATAGCAATCAGCCCCAGCATTTT. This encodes CASSYPGTDSNQPQHF.

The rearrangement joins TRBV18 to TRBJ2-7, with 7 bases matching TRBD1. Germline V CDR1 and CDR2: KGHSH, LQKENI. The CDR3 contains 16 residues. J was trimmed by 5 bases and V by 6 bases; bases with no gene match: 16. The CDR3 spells CASSSTDRFSRNEQYF. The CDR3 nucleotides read TGTGCCAGCTCCTCAACGGACAGGTTTTCTAGGAACGAGCAGTACTTC.

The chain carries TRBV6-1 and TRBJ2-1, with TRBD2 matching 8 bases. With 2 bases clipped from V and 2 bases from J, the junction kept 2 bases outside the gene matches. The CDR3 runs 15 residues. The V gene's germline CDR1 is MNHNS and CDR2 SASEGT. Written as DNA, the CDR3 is TGTGCCAGCAGTGAACGGGGGGGAACCTACAATGAGCAGTTCTTC. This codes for CASSERGGTYNEQFF.

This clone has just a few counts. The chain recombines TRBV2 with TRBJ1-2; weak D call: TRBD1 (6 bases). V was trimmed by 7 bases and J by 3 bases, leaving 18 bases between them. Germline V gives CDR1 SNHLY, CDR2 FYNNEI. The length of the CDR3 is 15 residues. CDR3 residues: CASIPGRGGDYGYTF. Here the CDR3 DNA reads TGTGCCAGCATCCCGGGCAGGGGTGGCGACTATGGCTACACCTTC.